The sequence of this T cell receptor beta chain was determined in a study of shared clonotypes between healthy human individuals. Original data processing: Junction-only immunoSEQ sequences carried no quality scores, so filtering differed. Repertoires were generated with immunoSEQ multiplex PCR, while TCRdb's copy carries only in-frame clones and drops some. Clone size and V and J calls were adopted from that table, with D and trimming inferred from the DNA. Of 1.4 million or so clones listed, roughly 98.5% were seen once; the top ten hold around 0.33%. Germline V gives CDR1 SGHAT, CDR2 FQNNGV. The ends lost 5 bases at V and 4 bases at J; junction bases unmatched: 11. The CDR3 length is 15 residues.

The chain has TRBV11-2 and TRBJ2-7; TRBD1 agrees at 7 bases. What was sequenced was naive CD4+ T cells sorted from blood. Subset of the sample: CD45RA+ positively selected. The sequence came from a man aged 25-45 years in good health. CDR3: CASSPLRDRRYEQYF. CDR3 in DNA: TGTGCCAGCAGCCCCCTCCGGGACAGAAGGTACGAGCAGTACTTC.